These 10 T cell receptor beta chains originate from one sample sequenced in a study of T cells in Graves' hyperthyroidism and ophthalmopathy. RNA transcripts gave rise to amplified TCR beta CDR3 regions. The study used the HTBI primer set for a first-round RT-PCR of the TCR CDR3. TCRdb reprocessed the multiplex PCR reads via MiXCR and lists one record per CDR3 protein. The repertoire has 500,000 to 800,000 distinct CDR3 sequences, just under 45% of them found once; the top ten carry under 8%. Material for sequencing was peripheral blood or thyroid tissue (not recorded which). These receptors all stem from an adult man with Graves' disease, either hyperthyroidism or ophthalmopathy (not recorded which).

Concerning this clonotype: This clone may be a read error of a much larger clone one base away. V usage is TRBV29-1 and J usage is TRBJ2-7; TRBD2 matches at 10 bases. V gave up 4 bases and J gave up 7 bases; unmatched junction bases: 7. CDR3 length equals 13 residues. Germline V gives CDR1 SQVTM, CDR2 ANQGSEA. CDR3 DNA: TGCAGCGTTGCGACTAGCGGGCTTGAAGAGCAGTACTTC. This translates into CSVATSGLEEQYF.

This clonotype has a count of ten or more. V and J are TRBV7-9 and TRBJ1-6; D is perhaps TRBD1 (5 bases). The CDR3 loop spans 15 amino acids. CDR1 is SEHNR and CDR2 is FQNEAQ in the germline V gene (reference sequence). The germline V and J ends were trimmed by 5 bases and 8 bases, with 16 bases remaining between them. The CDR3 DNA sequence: TGTGCCAGCAGCCCCTCCGGCAGGGTGGATTCACCCCTCCACTTT. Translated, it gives CASSPSGRVDSPLHF.

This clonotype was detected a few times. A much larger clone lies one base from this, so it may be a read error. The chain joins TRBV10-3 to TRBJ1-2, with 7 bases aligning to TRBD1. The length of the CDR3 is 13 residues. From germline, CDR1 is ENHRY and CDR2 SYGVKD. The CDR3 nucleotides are TGTGCCAGCAGTCCGACAGGGATCTATGGCTACACCTTC. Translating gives CASSPTGIYGYTF.

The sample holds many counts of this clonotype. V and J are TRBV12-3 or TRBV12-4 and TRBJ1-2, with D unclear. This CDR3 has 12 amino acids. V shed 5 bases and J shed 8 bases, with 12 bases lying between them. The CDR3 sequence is CASSLPQTGYTF. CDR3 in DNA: TGTGCCAGCAGTCTCCCGCAGACGGGCTACACCTTC.

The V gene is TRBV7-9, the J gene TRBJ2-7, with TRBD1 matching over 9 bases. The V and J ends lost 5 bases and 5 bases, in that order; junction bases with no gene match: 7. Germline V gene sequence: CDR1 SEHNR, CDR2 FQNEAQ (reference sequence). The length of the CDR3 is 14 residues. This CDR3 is CASSPGQGTHEQYF. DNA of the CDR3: TGTGCCAGCAGCCCCGGACAGGGGACCCACGAGCAGTACTTC.

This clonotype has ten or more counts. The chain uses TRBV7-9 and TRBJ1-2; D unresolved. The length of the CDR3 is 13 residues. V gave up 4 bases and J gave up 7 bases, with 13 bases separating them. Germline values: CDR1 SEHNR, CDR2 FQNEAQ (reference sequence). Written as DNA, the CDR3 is TGTGCCAGCAGCTCAGAGGCTATGGTTGGCTACACCTTC. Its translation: CASSSEAMVGYTF.

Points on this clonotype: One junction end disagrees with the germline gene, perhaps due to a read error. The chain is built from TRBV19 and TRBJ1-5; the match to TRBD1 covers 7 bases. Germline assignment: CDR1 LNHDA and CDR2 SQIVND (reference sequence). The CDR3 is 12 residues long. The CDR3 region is CVSKRGLQPQHF. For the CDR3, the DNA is TGTGTCAGTAAAAGGGGGCTTCAGCCCCAGCATTTT.

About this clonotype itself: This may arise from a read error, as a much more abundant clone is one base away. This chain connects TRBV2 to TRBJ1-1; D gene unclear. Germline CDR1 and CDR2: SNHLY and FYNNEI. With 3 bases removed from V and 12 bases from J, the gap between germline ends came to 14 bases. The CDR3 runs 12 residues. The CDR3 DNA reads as TGTGCCAGCAGTGAGGCAAGGGTTATAACTTTCTTT. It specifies CASSEARVITFF.

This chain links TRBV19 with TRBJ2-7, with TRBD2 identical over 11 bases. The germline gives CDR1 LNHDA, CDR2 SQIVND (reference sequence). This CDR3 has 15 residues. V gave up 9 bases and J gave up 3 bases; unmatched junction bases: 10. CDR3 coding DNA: TGTGCCAGCCAGGATCGGGGGACTAGCGGCTACGAGCAGTACTTC. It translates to CASQDRGTSGYEQYF.

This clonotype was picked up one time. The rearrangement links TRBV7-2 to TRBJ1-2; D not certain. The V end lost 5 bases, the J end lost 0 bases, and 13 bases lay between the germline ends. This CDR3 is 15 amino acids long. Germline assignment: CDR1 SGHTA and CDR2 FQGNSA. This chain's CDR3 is CASSQVGSSNYGYTF. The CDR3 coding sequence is TGTGCCAGCAGCCAGGTGGGGTCCTCTAACTATGGCTACACCTTC. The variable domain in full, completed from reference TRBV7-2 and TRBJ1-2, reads GAGVSQSPSNKVTEKGKDVELRCDPISGHTALYWYRQSLGQGLEFLIYFQGNSAPDKSGLPSDRFSAERTGGSVSTLTIQRTQQEDSAVYLCASSQVGSSNYGYTFGSGTRLTVV.